Listed below are T cell receptor beta chains from one sample, sequenced in a study of blood T cell repertoires in COVID-19. Measured with immunoSEQ multiplex PCR; TCRdb has only the in-frame clones, and not every one. This sample has about 190,000 clones; approximately 80% occur once, and the top ten carry 9.5% to 15%. The sample consisted of peripheral blood. These receptors all come from a woman between 45 and 60 years old with acute or convalescent COVID-19. Each CDR3 is given with its conserved first and last residue. The D gene is left open where the match is weak. Only part of the rows carry a size: once, few, many, or a class if the clone is expanded.

NA | NA | TRBJ1-6 | TRBV18 | CASSFMAESPLHF | TGTGCCAGCTCCTTTATGGCGGAGTCACCCCTCCACTTT
TRBD1 | NA | TRBJ2-6 | TRBV3-1/TRBV3-2 | CASSRSTGGASPGANVLTF | TGTGCCAGCAGCCGCTCAACAGGGGGCGCGTCCCCTGGGGCCAACGTCCTGACTTTC
TRBD1 | NA | TRBJ2-2 | TRBV5-1 | CASSPRGLKNTGELFF | TGCGCCAGCAGCCCTAGGGGGCTTAAGAACACCGGGGAGCTGTTTTTT
NA | NA | TRBJ2-7 | TRBV13 | CASSLGVRQEGPYEQYF | TGTGCCAGCAGCTTAGGAGTTCGGCAGGAGGGTCCCTACGAGCAGTACTTC
TRBD1 | NA | TRBJ2-1 | TRBV6-4 | CASSADRGYYNEQFF | TGTGCCAGCAGCGCCGACAGGGGGTACTACAATGAGCAGTTCTTC
NA | NA | TRBJ2-7 | TRBV6-1 | CASSEPGPPSTRYF | TGTGCCAGCAGTGAACCGGGTCCCCCCTCGACTCGGTACTTC
NA | NA | TRBJ2-6 | TRBV18 | CASSPNQGANVLTF | TGTGCCAGCTCACCAAATCAGGGGGCCAACGTCCTGACTTTC
NA | NA | TRBJ1-6 | TRBV12-3/TRBV12-4 | CASSFGPHAPLHF | TGTGCCAGCAGTTTTGGGCCGCACGCACCCCTCCACTTT
NA | few | TRBJ1-5 | TRBV27 | CASSLVQGQPQHF | TGTGCCAGCAGTTTAGTTCAGGGTCAGCCCCAGCATTTT
NA | NA | TRBJ2-2 | TRBV30 | CAWSKGDWNTGELFF | TGTGCCTGGAGTAAAGGGGATTGGAACACCGGGGAGCTGTTTTTT
TRBD1 | NA | TRBJ1-4 | TRBV9 | CASSVAGGQGEKLFF | TGTGCCAGCAGCGTAGCAGGGGGGCAAGGTGAAAAACTGTTTTTT
TRBD1 | NA | TRBJ2-3 | TRBV19 | CASSMGQGTGKLTDTQYF | TGTGCCAGTAGTATGGGGCAAGGGACAGGGAAGTTAACAGATACGCAGTATTTT
NA | few | TRBJ1-2 | TRBV5-4 | CASSLAGTAYGYTF | TGTGCCAGCAGCTTGGCCGGGACTGCCTATGGCTACACCTTC
NA | NA | TRBJ1-4 | TRBV3-1/TRBV3-2 | CASSQDLGSLNEKLFF | TGTGCCAGCAGCCAAGATTTGGGGAGTCTTAATGAAAAACTGTTTTTT
NA | NA | TRBJ2-1 | TRBV4-3 | CASSQELADEQFF | TGCGCCAGCAGCCAAGAGCTAGCCGATGAGCAGTTCTTC
NA | NA | TRBJ1-1 | TRBV2 | CAGGGGLNTEAFF | TGTGCCGGGGGTGGGGGCCTGAACACTGAAGCTTTCTTT
TRBD2 | NA | TRBJ2-3 | TRBV10-2 | CASSLAGSTDTQYF | TGCGCCAGCAGTCTAGCGGGGAGCACAGATACGCAGTATTTT
NA | once | TRBJ2-5 | TRBV5-1 | CASSPPGTWETQYF | TGCGCCAGCAGCCCCCCGGGGACTTGGGAGACCCAGTACTTC
NA | NA | TRBJ2-2 | TRBV5-1 | CASSPLGNTGELFF | TGCGCCAGCAGCCCTCTAGGGAACACCGGGGAGCTGTTTTTT
NA | NA | TRBJ1-3 | TRBV30 | CAWSVRPTGVSGNTIYF | TGTGCCTGGAGTGTACGACCTACAGGAGTGTCTGGAAACACCATATATTTT
TRBD1 | NA | TRBJ1-1 | TRBV27 | CASSTRDRVSEAFF | TGTGCCAGCAGTACTCGGGACAGGGTGTCTGAAGCTTTCTTT
TRBD1 | NA | TRBJ2-1 | TRBV3-1/TRBV3-2 | CASSWDRDGEQFF | TGTGCCAGCAGCTGGGACAGGGATGGTGAGCAGTTCTTC
TRBD1 | few | TRBJ1-4 | TRBV30 | CAWDEQGAGEKLFF | TGTGCCTGGGACGAACAGGGGGCGGGTGAAAAACTGTTTTTT
NA | NA | TRBJ1-3 | TRBV9 | CASSADSHSGNTIYF | TGTGCCAGCAGCGCGGACAGCCACTCTGGAAACACCATATATTTT
NA | NA | TRBJ1-1 | TRBV5-1 | CASSLRQMNTEAFF | TGCGCCAGCAGCTTGAGACAGATGAACACTGAAGCTTTCTTT
TRBD1 | NA | TRBJ2-7 | TRBV3-1/TRBV3-2 | CASSQARGTGYEQYF | TGTGCCAGCAGCCAAGCCAGGGGGACAGGATACGAGCAGTACTTC
TRBD1 | once | TRBJ2-2 | TRBV9 | CASSPPGQGNTGELFF | TGTGCCAGCAGCCCCCCGGGACAGGGTAATACCGGGGAGCTGTTTTTT
TRBD1 | NA | TRBJ1-1 | TRBV6-6 | CASSYGSDRVGTEAFF | TGTGCCAGCAGTTACGGATCTGACAGGGTGGGGACTGAAGCTTTCTTT
NA | NA | TRBJ1-1 | TRBV28 | CASTAEGRGAFF | TGTGCCAGCACCGCTGAAGGCAGGGGAGCTTTCTTT
TRBD1 | NA | TRBJ2-7 | TRBV11-2 | CASSLEQGATYEQYF | TGTGCCAGCAGCTTAGAGCAGGGGGCCACCTACGAGCAGTACTTC
TRBD1 | few | TRBJ2-1 | TRBV11-2 | CASSQRQGRDEQFF | TGTGCCAGCAGCCAACGACAGGGGCGGGATGAGCAGTTCTTC
NA | NA | TRBJ2-4 | TRBV2 | CVSRGGLAKNIQYF | TGTGTCAGCAGGGGGGGGTTAGCCAAAAACATTCAGTACTTC
TRBD1 | NA | TRBJ1-4 | TRBV14 | CASSRVQGATNEKLFF | TGTGCCAGCAGCCGAGTACAGGGGGCAACTAATGAAAAACTGTTTTTT
NA | many | TRBJ1-5 | TRBV5-4 | CASIRVGSYSNQPQHF | TGTGCCAGCATCCGGGTAGGGAGTTATAGCAATCAGCCCCAGCATTTT
NA | NA | TRBJ1-1 | TRBV7-8 | CASSFFQGSGTEAFF | TGTGCCAGCAGCTTTTTCCAGGGGTCAGGGACTGAAGCTTTCTTT
TRBD2 | NA | TRBJ2-1 | TRBV24-1 | CATSVGTSGAGAYNEQFF | TGTGCCACCAGTGTTGGGACTAGCGGAGCGGGTGCCTACAATGAGCAGTTCTTC
NA | NA | TRBJ2-7 | TRBV19 | CASSIHGYEQYF | TGTGCCAGTAGTATCCACGGCTACGAGCAGTACTTC
TRBD2 | NA | TRBJ2-7 | TRBV5-1 | CASSLEWGGPYEQYF | TGCGCCAGCAGCTTGGAGTGGGGGGGTCCCTACGAGCAGTACTTC
NA | NA | TRBJ1-2 | TRBV25-1 | CASSLPRVGYGYTF | TGTGCCAGCAGTTTACCGAGGGTTGGCTATGGCTACACCTTC
NA | NA | TRBJ2-7 | TRBV7-9 | CASSFYSGTYEQYF | TGTGCCAGCAGCTTTTATAGCGGAACCTACGAGCAGTACTTC
TRBD1 | NA | TRBJ1-1 | TRBV14 | CASSRHLGTGNTEAFF | TGTGCCAGCAGCCGGCACCTGGGGACAGGGAACACTGAAGCTTTCTTT
NA | NA | TRBJ2-1 | TRBV3-1/TRBV3-2 | CASSLPWENEQFF | TGTGCCAGCAGCCTCCCTTGGGAGAATGAGCAGTTCTTC
TRBD2 | NA | TRBJ2-1 | TRBV11-2 | CASSRRTSADNEQFF | TGTGCCAGCAGCAGAAGGACTAGCGCCGACAATGAGCAGTTCTTC
NA | NA | TRBJ2-7 | TRBV27 | CASSLWSGSYEQYF | TGTGCCAGCAGTTTATGGAGCGGCTCCTACGAGCAGTACTTC
NA | NA | TRBJ2-7 | TRBV6-6 | CASRTLRGGLEQYF | TGTGCCAGCAGGACTCTAAGGGGGGGACTCGAGCAGTACTTC
TRBD1 | NA | TRBJ1-5 | TRBV19 | CASRPYGTGDNQPQHF | TGTGCCAGTAGGCCCTACGGGACAGGGGATAATCAGCCCCAGCATTTT